The text below deals with one TCR beta chain. Assay used: immunoSEQ multiplex PCR; TCRdb lists only in-frame clones, some missing. Of about 300,000 clones listed, roughly 80% are singletons. The sample comes from a study of blood T cell repertoires in COVID-19. The sequenced sample was peripheral blood. The sequence came from a human donor with COVID-19, enrolled during active disease. The donor label of this sample is uncertain.

The CDR3 sequence is CASSSVAGSYNEQFF. CDR3 DNA: TGTGCCAGCAGCTCGGTTGCGGGATCATACAATGAGCAGTTCTTC. V is TRBV7-2 and J is TRBJ2-1; D might be TRBD2 (6 bases). The CDR3 has 15 residues. Deletions cut 4 bases from V and 4 bases from J, with 14 bases between. Germline CDR1 reads SGHTA; CDR2 reads FQGNSA.